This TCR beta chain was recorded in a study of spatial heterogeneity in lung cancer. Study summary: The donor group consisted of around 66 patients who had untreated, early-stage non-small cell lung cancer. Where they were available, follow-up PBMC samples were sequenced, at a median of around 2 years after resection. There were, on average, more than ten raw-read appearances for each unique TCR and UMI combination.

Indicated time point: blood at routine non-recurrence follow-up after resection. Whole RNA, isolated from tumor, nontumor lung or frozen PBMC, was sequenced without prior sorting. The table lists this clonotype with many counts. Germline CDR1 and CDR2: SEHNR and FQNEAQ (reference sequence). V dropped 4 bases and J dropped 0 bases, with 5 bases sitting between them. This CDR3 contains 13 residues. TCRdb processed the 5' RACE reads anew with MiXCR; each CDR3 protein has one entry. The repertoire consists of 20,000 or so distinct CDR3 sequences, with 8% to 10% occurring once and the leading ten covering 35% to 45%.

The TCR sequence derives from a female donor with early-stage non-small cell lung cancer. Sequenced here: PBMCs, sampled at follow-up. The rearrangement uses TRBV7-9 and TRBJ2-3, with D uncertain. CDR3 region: CASSSSSTDTQYF. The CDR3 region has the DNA TGTGCCAGCAGCTCCTCTAGCACAGATACGCAGTATTTT.